This is a list of T cell receptor beta chains from one sample in a study of T-cell reconstitution after alpha-beta-depleted transplantation in children. TCRdb processed the PCR reads anew with MiXCR; each CDR3 protein has one entry. This sample carries fewer than 150,000 distinct CDR3 sequences, about a tenth of them seen once, and the ten largest clones take more than 20%. The sample in question was PBMCs, mostly from graft donor cells, obtained 180 days after TCRalphabeta/CD19-depleted stem cell transplant. Receptors were obtained from a girl under three years old who had a stem cell transplant for combined immunodeficiency, so the T cells may come from the graft donor. CDR3s include the opening cysteine and the closing phenylalanine or tryptophan. A D gene is named only where the DNA matches it firmly. Part of the rows lack a size; the others show once, few, many or a class for expanded clones.

CDR3aa	CDR3nt	d_gene	v_gene	j_gene	abundance
CSVFQGWSYGYTF	TGCAGCGTTTTTCAGGGGTGGTCGTATGGCTACACCTTC	-	TRBV29-1	TRBJ1-2	few
CASSYRDTYEQYF	TGCGCCAGCAGCTACCGAGACACCTACGAGCAGTACTTC	-	TRBV5-1	TRBJ2-7	few
CSARGTGYQPQHF	TGCAGTGCTAGAGGTACAGGATACCAGCCCCAGCATTTT	-	TRBV20-1	TRBJ1-5	-
CASQGALTDTQYF	TGTGCCAGTCAGGGGGCCCTCACAGATACGCAGTATTTT	TRBD1	TRBV18	TRBJ2-3	few
CATSRDAGEGYEQYF	TGTGCCACCAGCAGAGATGCGGGAGAAGGTTACGAGCAGTACTTC	TRBD2	TRBV15	TRBJ2-7	many
CSARDGTSGSTDTQYF	TGCAGTGCTAGAGATGGGACTAGCGGGAGCACAGATACGCAGTATTTT	TRBD2	TRBV20-1	TRBJ2-3	few
CASSQDPGNEQFF	TGCGCCAGCAGCCAAGATCCCGGTAATGAGCAGTTCTTC	-	TRBV4-3	TRBJ2-1	many
CSARDLRRVMDTQYF	TGCAGTGCTAGAGATTTGAGGCGTGTCATGGATACGCAGTATTTT	-	TRBV20-1	TRBJ2-3	many
CASSPGTGWNEQFF	TGCGCCAGCAGCCCTGGGACAGGTTGGAATGAGCAGTTCTTC	TRBD1	TRBV5-1	TRBJ2-1	few
CSVVGTGGGYGYTF	TGCAGCGTTGTGGGGACAGGGGGCGGCTATGGCTACACCTTC	TRBD1	TRBV29-1	TRBJ1-2	few
CSADFRLAVVTGELFF	TGCAGTGCTGATTTCCGACTAGCAGTAGTAACCGGGGAGCTGTTTTTT	TRBD2	TRBV20-1	TRBJ2-2	few
CASSLGQGHGVTEAFF	TGTGCCAGCAGCTTGGGACAGGGGCATGGGGTCACTGAAGCTTTCTTT	TRBD1	TRBV7-2	TRBJ1-1	few
CASTYGQGGNEQFF	TGTGCCAGCACCTACGGACAGGGAGGGAATGAGCAGTTCTTC	-	TRBV7-6	TRBJ2-1	-
CSASRLAGKETQYF	TGCAGTGCTAGCCGACTAGCGGGAAAAGAGACCCAGTACTTC	TRBD2	TRBV20-1	TRBJ2-5	-
CASSLAPTSGKVGSYNEQFF	TGTGCCAGCAGCTTGGCTCCGACTAGCGGGAAGGTGGGCTCCTACAATGAGCAGTTCTTC	TRBD2	TRBV5-6	TRBJ2-1	-
CASSLGQDPPEAFF	TGCGCCAGCAGCTTGGGACAGGATCCCCCTGAAGCTTTCTTT	-	TRBV5-1	TRBJ1-1	-
CASSTGLAGVYEQYF	TGTGCCAGCAGTACGGGACTAGCGGGCGTCTACGAGCAGTACTTC	TRBD2	TRBV6-1	TRBJ2-7	once
CSASLNHLQETQYF	TGCAGTGCTAGCCTAAACCACCTCCAAGAGACCCAGTACTTC	-	TRBV20-1	TRBJ2-5	few
CAISRGQANSYEQYF	TGTGCCATCAGCCGGGGACAGGCAAACTCCTACGAGCAGTACTTC	TRBD1	TRBV10-3	TRBJ2-7	-
CSARSGPGTSGPPNTGELFF	TGCAGTGCTAGATCTGGGCCAGGGACTAGCGGTCCCCCGAACACCGGGGAGCTGTTTTTT	TRBD2	TRBV20-1	TRBJ2-2	few
CASSLSPSGGAFEQFF	TGTGCCAGCAGCTTAAGCCCCAGCGGGGGGGCATTCGAGCAGTTCTTC	TRBD2	TRBV7-2	TRBJ2-1	few
CASSLLPGTGGNDEQFF	TGTGCCAGCAGCTTACTCCCCGGGACAGGGGGCAACGATGAGCAGTTCTTC	TRBD1	TRBV7-9	TRBJ2-1	few
CASSLAMGSYEQYF	TGTGCCAGCAGTTTAGCGATGGGCTCCTACGAGCAGTACTTC	-	TRBV12-3/TRBV12-4	TRBJ2-7	many
CASSLVAGIGNTIYF	TGTGCCAGCAGCTTAGTGGCCGGAATTGGAAACACCATATATTTT	-	TRBV7-8	TRBJ1-3	-
CAISESRTRDRYYGYTF	TGTGCCATCAGTGAGTCGCGCACACGGGACAGATACTATGGCTACACCTTC	TRBD1	TRBV10-3	TRBJ1-2	few
CASSYFGDSGNTIYF	TGTGCCAGCAGTTACTTCGGAGACTCTGGAAACACCATATATTTT	-	TRBV6-5	TRBJ1-3	-
CASSSLSGMETQYF	TGTGCCAGCAGCTCCCTTAGCGGGATGGAGACCCAGTACTTC	TRBD2	TRBV7-2	TRBJ2-5	-
CASSPDRALNTEAFF	TGTGCCAGCTCACCCGACAGGGCCCTGAACACTGAAGCTTTCTTT	TRBD1	TRBV18	TRBJ1-1	few
CASSTTGALEAFF	TGCGCCAGCAGCACGACAGGGGCCCTTGAAGCTTTCTTT	TRBD1	TRBV5-1	TRBJ1-1	few
CSARVQPWTEQFF	TGCAGTGCTAGAGTACAGCCCTGGACGGAGCAGTTCTTC	-	TRBV20-1	TRBJ2-1	few
CASSLEGTSGGTQYF	TGCGCCAGCAGCTTGGAAGGGACTAGCGGGGGGACCCAGTACTTC	TRBD2	TRBV5-1	TRBJ2-5	-
CAISEFSGKYNEQFF	TGTGCCATCAGTGAGTTTAGCGGGAAGTACAATGAGCAGTTCTTC	TRBD2	TRBV10-3	TRBJ2-1	-
CASSPKGTKRDTQYF	TGTGCCAGCAGCCCCAAGGGGACTAAAAGGGATACGCAGTATTTT	TRBD2	TRBV7-9	TRBJ2-3	few
CSARDGGRNTIYF	TGCAGTGCTAGAGATGGCGGCCGGAACACCATATATTTT	-	TRBV20-1	TRBJ1-3	-
CSVGPTPYSTDTQYF	TGCAGCGTTGGGCCAACCCCTTACTCCACAGATACGCAGTATTTT	-	TRBV29-1	TRBJ2-3	few
CASSSTGPGNTIYF	TGTGCCAGCAGTTCGACAGGGCCTGGAAACACCATATATTTT	TRBD1	TRBV12-3/TRBV12-4	TRBJ1-3	-
CASRPGGRGKETQYF	TGTGCCAGCAGACCCGGCGGCAGGGGGAAGGAGACCCAGTACTTC	TRBD1	TRBV6-1	TRBJ2-5	few
CSARHPGQGPDTQYF	TGCAGTGCTAGGCACCCGGGACAGGGGCCAGATACGCAGTATTTT	TRBD1	TRBV20-1	TRBJ2-3	few